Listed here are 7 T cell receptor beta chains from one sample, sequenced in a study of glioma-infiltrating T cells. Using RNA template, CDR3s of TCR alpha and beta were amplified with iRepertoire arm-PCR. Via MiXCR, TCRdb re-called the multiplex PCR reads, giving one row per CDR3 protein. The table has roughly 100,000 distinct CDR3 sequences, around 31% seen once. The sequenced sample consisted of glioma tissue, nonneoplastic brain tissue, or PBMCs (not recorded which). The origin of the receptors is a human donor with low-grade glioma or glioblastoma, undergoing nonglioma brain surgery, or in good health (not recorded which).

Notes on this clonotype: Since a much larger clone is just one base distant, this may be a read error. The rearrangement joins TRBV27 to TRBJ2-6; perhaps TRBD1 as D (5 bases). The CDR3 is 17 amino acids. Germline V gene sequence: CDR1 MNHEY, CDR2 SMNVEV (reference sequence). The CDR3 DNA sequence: TGTGCCAGCAGTTACTCAGGGCAGGGATCTGGGGCCAACGCCCTGACTTTC. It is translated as CASSYSGQGSGANALTF. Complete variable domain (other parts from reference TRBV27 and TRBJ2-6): EAQVTQNPRYLITVTGKKLTVTCSQNMNHEYMSWYRQDPGLGLRQIYYSMNVEVTDKGDVPEGYKVSRKEKRNFPLILESPSPNQTSLYFCASSYSGQGSGANALTFGAGSRLTVL.

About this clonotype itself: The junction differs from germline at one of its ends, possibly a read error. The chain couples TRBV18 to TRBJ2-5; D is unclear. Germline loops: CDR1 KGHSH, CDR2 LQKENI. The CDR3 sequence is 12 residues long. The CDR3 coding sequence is TGTGCCAGATCACCACGGGTCGCGACCAAGTACTTC. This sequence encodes CARSPRVATKYF.

CDR3 region: CASSFLQGQPQHF. CDR3 coding DNA: TGTGCCAGCAGCTTTCTCCAGGGACAGCCCCAGCATTTT. The rearrangement links TRBV11-2 to TRBJ1-5, with D perhaps matching TRBD1 (5 bases). This CDR3 is built from 13 residues. CDR1 and CDR2 from the germline V gene are SGHAT and FQNNGV. V was cut by 3 bases and J by 7 bases, with 10 bases left in between.

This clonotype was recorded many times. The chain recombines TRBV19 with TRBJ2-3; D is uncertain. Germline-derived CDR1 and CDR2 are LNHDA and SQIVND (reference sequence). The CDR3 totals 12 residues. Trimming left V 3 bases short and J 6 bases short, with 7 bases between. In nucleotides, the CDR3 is TGTGCCAGTAGTATCGGGTTTGATACGCAGTATTTT. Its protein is CASSIGFDTQYF.

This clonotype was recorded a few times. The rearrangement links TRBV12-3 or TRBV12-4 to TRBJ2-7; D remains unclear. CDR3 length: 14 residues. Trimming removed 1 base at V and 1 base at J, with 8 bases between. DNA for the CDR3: TGTGCCAGCAGTTTAGAGTCAGGTTCCTACGAGCAGTACTTC. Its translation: CASSLESGSYEQYF.

The CDR3 region has the DNA TGCGCCAGCAGCCAAGAGCCCGGGCCAAACACCGGGGAGCTGTTTTTT. Protein sequence: CASSQEPGPNTGELFF. V is TRBV4-3 and J is TRBJ2-2; D uncertain. V lost 0 bases, J lost 2 bases, and 10 bases lay in between. The CDR3 consists of 16 residues. Germline V gene lookup returns CDR1 LGHNA and CDR2 YSLEER.

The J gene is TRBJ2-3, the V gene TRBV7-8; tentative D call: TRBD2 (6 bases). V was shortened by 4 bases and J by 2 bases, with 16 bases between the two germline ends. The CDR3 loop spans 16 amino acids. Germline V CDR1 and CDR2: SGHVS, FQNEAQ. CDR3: CASSSRDFLPTDTQYF. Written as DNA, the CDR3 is TGTGCCAGCAGCTCTCGGGACTTTCTGCCCACAGATACGCAGTATTTT.